This T cell receptor (beta chain) was sequenced for a study of beta chain features in type 1 diabetes. The wider study: Age, gender, cell numbers and subset yield matched between patients and controls.

The CDR3 length is 16 residues. Germline CDR1 is SEHNR and CDR2 is FQNEAQ (reference sequence). The J segment lost 2 bases and the V segment lost 5 bases, leaving 6 bases of the junction unmatched. Turning to this clone: Its antigen is undetermined.

General study results and limits: Within each of all four CD4+ subsets, Type 1 diabetes patients had TCRB CDR3s that were moderately but significantly shorter. Compared to healthy donors, patients appeared to have naive, central memory and Treg TCRB repertoires that were more alike. Among type 1 diabetes patients, VDJ junctions had fewer insertions and more deletions.

Every isolated RNA sample was fully reverse transcribed, so sequencing captured expressed TCRB transcripts. Samples of naive, central memory and regulatory T cells yielded a mean of around 3.4 million reads. Produced via immunoSEQ multiplex PCR; TCRdb's table is partial and in-frame only. The sample contains under 300,000 clones, about 15% of which appear only once. The rearrangement links TRBV7-9 to TRBJ2-6; 7 positions agree with TRBD1. The sequence was collected from a man aged 25-45 years with type 1 diabetes. Material for sequencing was naive CD4+ T cells from blood. The CDR3 loop reads CASSLTTGAGANVLTF. The CDR3, as DNA: TGTGCCAGCAGCCTAACCACAGGGGCTGGGGCCAACGTCCTGACTTTC.